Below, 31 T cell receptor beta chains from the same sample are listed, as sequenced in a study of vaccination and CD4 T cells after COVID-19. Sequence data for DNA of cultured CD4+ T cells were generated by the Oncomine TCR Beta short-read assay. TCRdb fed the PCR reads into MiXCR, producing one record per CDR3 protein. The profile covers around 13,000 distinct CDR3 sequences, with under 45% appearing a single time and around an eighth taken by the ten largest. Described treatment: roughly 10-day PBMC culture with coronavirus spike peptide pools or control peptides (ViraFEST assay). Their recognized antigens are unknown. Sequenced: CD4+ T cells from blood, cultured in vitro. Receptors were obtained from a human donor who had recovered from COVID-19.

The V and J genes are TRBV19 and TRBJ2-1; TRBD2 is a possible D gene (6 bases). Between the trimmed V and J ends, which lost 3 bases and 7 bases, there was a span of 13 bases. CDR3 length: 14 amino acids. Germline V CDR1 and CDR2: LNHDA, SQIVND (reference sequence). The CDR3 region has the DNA TGTGCCAGTAGTATCGCACGGGGGAGGAATGAGCAGTTCTTC. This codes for CASSIARGRNEQFF.

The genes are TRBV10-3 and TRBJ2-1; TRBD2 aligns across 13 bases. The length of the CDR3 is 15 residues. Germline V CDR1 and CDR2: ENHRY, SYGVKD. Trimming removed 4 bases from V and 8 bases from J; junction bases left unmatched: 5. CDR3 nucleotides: TGTGCCATCAGTGTTACCACTAGCGGGAGGGATGAGCAGTTCTTC. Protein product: CAISVTTSGRDEQFF.

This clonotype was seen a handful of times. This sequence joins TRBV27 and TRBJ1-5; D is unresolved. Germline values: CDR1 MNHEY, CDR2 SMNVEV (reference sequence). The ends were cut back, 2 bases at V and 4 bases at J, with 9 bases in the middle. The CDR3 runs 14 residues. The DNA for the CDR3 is TGTGCCAGCAGTTTAAAGGGTGGAAATCAGCCCCAGCATTTT. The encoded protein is CASSLKGGNQPQHF.

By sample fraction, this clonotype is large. CDR3 DNA: TGCAGTGCTAGAGAAAGCGGGAGGAACACCGGGGAGCTGTTTTTT. Residues: CSARESGRNTGELFF. This chain connects TRBV20-1 to TRBJ2-2; 8 positions match TRBD2. The CDR3 totals 15 residues. J gave up 1 base and V 0 bases, and 1 base lay outside the gene matches. Germline V lookup: CDR1 DFQATT, CDR2 SNEGSKA (reference sequence).

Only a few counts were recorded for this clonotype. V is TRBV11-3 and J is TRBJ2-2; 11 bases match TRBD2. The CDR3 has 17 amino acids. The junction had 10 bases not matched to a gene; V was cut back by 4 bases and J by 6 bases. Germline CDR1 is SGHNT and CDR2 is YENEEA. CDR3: CASSSGYTSGSSGELFF. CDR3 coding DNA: TGTGCCAGCAGCTCGGGCTACACTAGCGGGAGTTCCGGGGAGCTGTTTTTT.

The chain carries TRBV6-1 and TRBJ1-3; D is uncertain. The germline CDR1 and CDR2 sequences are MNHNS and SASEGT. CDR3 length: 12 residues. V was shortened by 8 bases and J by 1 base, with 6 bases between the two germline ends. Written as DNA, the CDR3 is TGTGCCAGCGGGGTATCTGGAAACACCATATATTTT. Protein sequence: CASGVSGNTIYF.

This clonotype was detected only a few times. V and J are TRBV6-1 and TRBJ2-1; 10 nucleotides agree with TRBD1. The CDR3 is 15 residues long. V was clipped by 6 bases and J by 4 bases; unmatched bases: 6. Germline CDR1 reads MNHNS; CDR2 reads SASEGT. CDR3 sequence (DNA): TGTGCCAGCAGCACCGGGACAGGGGTTTACAATGAGCAGTTCTTC. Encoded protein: CASSTGTGVYNEQFF.

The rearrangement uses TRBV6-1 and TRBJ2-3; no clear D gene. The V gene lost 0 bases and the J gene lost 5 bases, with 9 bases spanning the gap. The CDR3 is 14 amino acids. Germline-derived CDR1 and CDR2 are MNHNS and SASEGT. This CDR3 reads CASSEALEIDTQYF. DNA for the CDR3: TGTGCCAGCAGTGAAGCGCTAGAAATAGATACGCAGTATTTT.

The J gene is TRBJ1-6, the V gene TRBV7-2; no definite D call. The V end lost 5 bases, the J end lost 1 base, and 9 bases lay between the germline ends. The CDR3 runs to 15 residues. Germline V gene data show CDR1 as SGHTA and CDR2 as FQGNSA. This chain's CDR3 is CASSPEGSYNSPLHF. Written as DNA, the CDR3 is TGTGCCAGCAGCCCCGAGGGATCCTATAATTCACCCCTCCACTTT.

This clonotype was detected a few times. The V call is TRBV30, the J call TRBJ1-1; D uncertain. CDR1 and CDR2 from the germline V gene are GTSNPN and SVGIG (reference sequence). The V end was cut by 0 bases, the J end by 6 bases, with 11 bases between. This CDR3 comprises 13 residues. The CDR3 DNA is TGTGCCTGGAGTGTTGCAAACACTGCTGAAGCTTTCTTT. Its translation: CAWSVANTAEAFF. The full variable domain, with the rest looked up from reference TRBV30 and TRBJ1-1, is SQTIHQWPATLVQPVGSPLSLECTVEGTSNPNLYWYRQAAGRGLQLLFYSVGIGQISSEVPQNLSASRPQDRQFILSSKKLLLSDSGFYLCAWSVANTAEAFFGQGTRLTVV.

The chain's CDR3 is CATSPASGFTDTQYF. CDR3 coding DNA: TGTGCCACCTCTCCCGCTAGCGGGTTTACAGATACGCAGTATTTT. This chain uses TRBV24-1 with TRBJ2-3, with 8 nucleotides matching TRBD2. The germline gives CDR1 KGHDR, CDR2 SFDVKD. The length of the CDR3 is 15 residues. Trimming at V came to 9 bases and at J to 3 bases, leaving 10 bases not matched to a gene.

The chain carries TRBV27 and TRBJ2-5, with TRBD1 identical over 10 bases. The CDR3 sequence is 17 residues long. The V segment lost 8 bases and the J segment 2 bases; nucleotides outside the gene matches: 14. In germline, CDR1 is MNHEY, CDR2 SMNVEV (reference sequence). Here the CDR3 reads CASGGYRDRGPQETQYF. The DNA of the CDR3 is TGTGCCAGCGGAGGATACCGGGACAGGGGTCCGCAAGAGACCCAGTACTTC.

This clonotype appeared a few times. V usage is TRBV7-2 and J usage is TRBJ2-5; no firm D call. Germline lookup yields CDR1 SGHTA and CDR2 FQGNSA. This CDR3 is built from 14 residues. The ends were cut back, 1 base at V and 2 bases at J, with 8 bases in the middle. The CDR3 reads CASSLGHGQETQYF. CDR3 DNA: TGTGCCAGCAGCTTAGGGCACGGGCAAGAGACCCAGTACTTC.

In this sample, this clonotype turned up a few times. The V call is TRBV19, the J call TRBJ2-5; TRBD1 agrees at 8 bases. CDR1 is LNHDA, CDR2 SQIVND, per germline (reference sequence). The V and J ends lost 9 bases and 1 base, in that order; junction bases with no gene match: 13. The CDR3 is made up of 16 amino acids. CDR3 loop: CARPGFTGQVQETQYF. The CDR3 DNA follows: TGTGCCAGACCGGGCTTTACGGGACAGGTCCAAGAGACCCAGTACTTC.

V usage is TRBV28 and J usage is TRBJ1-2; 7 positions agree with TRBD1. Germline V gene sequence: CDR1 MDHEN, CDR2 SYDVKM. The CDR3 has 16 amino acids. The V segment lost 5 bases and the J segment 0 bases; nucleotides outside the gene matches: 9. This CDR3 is CASSPTRGTANYGYTF. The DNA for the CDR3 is TGTGCCAGCAGTCCTACCCGCGGGACAGCTAACTATGGCTACACCTTC.

CDR3 nucleotides: TGTGCCAGCAGTGGGACAGGGGGATTTAATTCACCCCTCCACTTT. It encodes CASSGTGGFNSPLHF. V usage is TRBV6-1 and J usage is TRBJ1-6; 10 positions agree with TRBD1. The trim removed 4 bases at V and 6 bases at J, leaving 3 bases unmatched. Germline V CDR1 and CDR2: MNHNS, SASEGT. This CDR3 contains 15 residues.

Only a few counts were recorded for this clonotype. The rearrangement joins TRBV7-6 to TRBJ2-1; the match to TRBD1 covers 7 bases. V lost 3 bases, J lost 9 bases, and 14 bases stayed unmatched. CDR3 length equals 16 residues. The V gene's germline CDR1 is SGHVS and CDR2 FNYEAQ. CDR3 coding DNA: TGTGCCAGCAGCTTCTTAGGGGGCGGAGCGATGGGTGAGCAGTTCTTC. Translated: CASSFLGGGAMGEQFF. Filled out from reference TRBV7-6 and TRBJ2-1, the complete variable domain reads GAGVSQSPRYKVTKRGQDVALRCDPISGHVSLYWYRQALGQGPEFLTYFNYEAQQDKSGLPNDRFSAERPEGSISTLTIQRTEQRDSAMYRCASSFLGGGAMGEQFFGPGTRLTVL.

CDR3 sequence: CASSHAPGRMRGSNIQYF. The DNA for the CDR3 is TGTGCCAGCAGTCACGCCCCTGGTCGGATGAGGGGATCAAACATTCAGTACTTC. The gene calls are TRBV27 and TRBJ2-4; the D call may be TRBD1 or TRBD2 (5 bases each). The germline V gene encodes CDR1 MNHEY and CDR2 SMNVEV (reference sequence). The germline V and J ends were trimmed by 5 bases and 6 bases, with 26 bases remaining between them. The CDR3 consists of 18 residues.

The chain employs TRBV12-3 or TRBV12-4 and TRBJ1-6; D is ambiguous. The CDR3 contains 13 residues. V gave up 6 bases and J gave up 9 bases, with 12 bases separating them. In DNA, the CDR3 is TGTGCCAGCAGCCGGGCCAACTTTTCACCCCTCCACTTT. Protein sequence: CASSRANFSPLHF.

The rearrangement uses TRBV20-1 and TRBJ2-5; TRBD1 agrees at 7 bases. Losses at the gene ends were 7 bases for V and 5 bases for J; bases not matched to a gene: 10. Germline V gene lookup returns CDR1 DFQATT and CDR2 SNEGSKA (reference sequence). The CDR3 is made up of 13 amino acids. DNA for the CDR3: TGCAGTGGGTTCACAGGGGAGCGGGAGACCCAGTACTTC. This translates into CSGFTGERETQYF.

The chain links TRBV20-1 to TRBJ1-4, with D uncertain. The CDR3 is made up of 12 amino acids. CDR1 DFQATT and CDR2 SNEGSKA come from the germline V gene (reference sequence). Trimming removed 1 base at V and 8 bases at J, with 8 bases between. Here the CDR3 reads CSARGDGEKLFF. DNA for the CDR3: TGCAGTGCTAGAGGGGATGGAGAAAAACTGTTTTTT.

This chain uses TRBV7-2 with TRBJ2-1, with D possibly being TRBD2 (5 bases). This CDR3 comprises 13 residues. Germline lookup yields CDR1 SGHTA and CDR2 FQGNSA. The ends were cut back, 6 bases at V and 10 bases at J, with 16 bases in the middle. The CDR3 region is CASRPVPGIEQFF. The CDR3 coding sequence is TGTGCCAGCAGGCCCGTACCCGGGATAGAGCAGTTCTTC.

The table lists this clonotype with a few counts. The CDR3 protein is CASSSGPDRTVNIQYF. CDR3 DNA sequence: TGTGCCAGCAGCTCCGGACCCGATAGGACTGTAAACATTCAGTACTTC. V gene TRBV7-8 combines with J gene TRBJ2-4; D is possibly TRBD2 (5 bases). The V gene's germline CDR1 is SGHVS and CDR2 FQNEAQ. V gave up 4 bases and J gave up 6 bases, with 19 bases separating them. This CDR3 has 16 amino acids.

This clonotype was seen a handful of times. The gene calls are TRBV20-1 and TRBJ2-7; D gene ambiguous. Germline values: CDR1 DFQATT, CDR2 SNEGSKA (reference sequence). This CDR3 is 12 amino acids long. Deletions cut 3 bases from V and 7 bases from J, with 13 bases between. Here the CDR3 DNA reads TGCAGTGCTAGTCGTTCTGGAAATGAGCAGTACTTC. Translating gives CSASRSGNEQYF.

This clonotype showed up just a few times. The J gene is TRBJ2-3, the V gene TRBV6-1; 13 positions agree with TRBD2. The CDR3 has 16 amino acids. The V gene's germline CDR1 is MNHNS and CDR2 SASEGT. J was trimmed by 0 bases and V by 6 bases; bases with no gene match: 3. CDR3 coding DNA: TGTGCCAGCAGCCGGGGACTAGCGGGGAGCACAGATACGCAGTATTTT. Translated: CASSRGLAGSTDTQYF.

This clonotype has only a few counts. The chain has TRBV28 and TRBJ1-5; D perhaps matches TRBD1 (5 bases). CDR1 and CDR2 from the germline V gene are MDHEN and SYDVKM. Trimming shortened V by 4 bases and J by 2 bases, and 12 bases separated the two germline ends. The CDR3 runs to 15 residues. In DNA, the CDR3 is TGTGCCAGCAGTTATAGCAGGGCGGGCAATCAGCCCCAGCATTTT. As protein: CASSYSRAGNQPQHF.

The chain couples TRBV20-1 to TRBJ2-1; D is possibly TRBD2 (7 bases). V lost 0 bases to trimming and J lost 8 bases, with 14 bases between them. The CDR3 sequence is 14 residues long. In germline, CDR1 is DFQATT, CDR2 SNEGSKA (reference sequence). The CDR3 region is CSARDLGRGDEQFF. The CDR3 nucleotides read TGCAGTGCTAGAGATCTGGGGAGGGGGGATGAGCAGTTCTTC.

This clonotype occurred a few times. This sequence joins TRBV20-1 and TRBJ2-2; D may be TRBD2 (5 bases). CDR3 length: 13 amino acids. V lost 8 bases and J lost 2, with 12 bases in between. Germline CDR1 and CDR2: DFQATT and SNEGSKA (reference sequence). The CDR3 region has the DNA TGCAGTCGGCCTAGCCCAAACACCGGGGAGCTGTTTTTT. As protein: CSRPSPNTGELFF.

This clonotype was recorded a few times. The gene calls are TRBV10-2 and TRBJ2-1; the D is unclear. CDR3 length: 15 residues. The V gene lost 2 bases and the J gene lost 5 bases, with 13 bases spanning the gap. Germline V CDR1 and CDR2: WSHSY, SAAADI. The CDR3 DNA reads TGCGCCAGCAGTGAGAGTTCGAGACCCAACAATGAGCAGTTCTTC. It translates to CASSESSRPNNEQFF.

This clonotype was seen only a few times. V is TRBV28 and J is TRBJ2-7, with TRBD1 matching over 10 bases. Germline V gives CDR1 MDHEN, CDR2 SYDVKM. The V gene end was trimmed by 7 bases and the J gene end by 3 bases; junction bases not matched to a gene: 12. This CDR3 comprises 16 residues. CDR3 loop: CASTPLRRTGGYEQYF. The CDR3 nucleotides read TGTGCCAGCACCCCCCTTCGGAGGACAGGGGGCTACGAGCAGTACTTC.

The CDR3 nucleotides are TGTGCCAGCTCACCACGGACAGGGGAAAACGAGCAGTACTTC. Protein: CASSPRTGENEQYF. The chain links TRBV18 to TRBJ2-7; TRBD1 aligns across 9 bases. Trimming took 1 base from V and 5 from J; bases not matched to a gene: 3. CDR1 is KGHSH, CDR2 LQKENI, per germline. This CDR3 has 14 amino acids.